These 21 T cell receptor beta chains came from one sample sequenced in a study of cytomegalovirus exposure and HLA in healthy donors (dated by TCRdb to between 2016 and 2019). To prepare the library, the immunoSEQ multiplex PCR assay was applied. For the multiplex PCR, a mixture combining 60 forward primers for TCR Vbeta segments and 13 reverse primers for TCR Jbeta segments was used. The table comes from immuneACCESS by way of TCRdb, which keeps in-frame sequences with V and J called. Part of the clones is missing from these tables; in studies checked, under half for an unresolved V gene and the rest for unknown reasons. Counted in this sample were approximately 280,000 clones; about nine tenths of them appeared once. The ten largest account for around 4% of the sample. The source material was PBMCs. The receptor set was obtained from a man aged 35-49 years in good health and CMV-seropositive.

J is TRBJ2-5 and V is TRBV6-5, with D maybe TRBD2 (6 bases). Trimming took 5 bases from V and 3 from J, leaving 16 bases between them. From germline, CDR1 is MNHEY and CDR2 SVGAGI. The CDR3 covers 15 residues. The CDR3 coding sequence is TGTGCCAGCAGTGCCGGCGGGACCCAAAAAGAGACCCAGTACTTC. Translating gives CASSAGGTQKETQYF.

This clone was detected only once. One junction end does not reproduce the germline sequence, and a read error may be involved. CDR3: CSSSTERQGSTNEKLFF. In DNA, the CDR3 is TGTTCCAGCAGCACAGAAAGACAGGGCTCAACTAATGAAAAACTGTTTTTT. This chain joins TRBV7-9 and TRBJ1-4, with 7 bases aligning to TRBD1. Looked up from germline, CDR1 is SEHNR and CDR2 is FQNEAQ (reference sequence). The CDR3 totals 17 residues. The full variable domain, with the rest looked up from reference TRBV7-9 and TRBJ1-4, is DTGVSQNPRHKITKRGQNVTFRCDPISEHNRLYWYRQTLGQGPEFLTYFQNEAQLEKSRLLSDRFSAERPKGSFSTLEIQRTEQGDSAMYLCSSSTERQGSTNEKLFFGSGTQLSVL.

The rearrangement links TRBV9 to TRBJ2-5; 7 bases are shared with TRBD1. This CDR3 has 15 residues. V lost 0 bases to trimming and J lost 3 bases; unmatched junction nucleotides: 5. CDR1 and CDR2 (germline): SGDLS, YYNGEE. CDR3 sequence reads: CASSVVGTAEETQYF. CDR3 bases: TGTGCCAGCAGCGTAGTAGGGACAGCGGAAGAGACCCAGTACTTC.

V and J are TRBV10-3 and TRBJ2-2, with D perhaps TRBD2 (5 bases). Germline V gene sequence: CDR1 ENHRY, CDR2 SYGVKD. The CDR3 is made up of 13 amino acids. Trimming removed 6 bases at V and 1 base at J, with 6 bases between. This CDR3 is CAIRRGNTGELFF. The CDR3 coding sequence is TGTGCCATCAGACGGGGGAACACCGGGGAGCTGTTTTTT.

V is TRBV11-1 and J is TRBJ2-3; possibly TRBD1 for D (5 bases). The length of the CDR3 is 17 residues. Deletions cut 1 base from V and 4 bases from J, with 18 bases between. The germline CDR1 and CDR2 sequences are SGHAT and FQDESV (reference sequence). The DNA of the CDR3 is TGTGCCAGCAGCTTAGGACCAGGGATCCAAAAGGCAGATACGCAGTATTTT. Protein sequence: CASSLGPGIQKADTQYF.

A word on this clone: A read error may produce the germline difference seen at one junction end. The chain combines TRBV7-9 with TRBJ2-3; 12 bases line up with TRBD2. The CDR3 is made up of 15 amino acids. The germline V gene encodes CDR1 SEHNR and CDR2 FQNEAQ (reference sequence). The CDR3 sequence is CASSLAGGPTDTQYF. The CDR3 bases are TGTGCCAGCAGCCTAGCGGGAGGGCCAACAGATACGCAGTATTTT.

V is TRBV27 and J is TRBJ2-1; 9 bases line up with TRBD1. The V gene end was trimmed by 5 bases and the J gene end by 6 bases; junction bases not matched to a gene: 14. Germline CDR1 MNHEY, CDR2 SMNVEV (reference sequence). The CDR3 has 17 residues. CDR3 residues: CASSTWTGVGGFNEQFF. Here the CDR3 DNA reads TGTGCCAGCAGTACATGGACAGGGGTCGGGGGATTCAATGAGCAGTTCTTC.

The CDR3 sequence is CASSLWGQAIYNEQFF. In DNA, the CDR3 is TGTGCCAGCAGCTTATGGGGACAGGCGATCTACAATGAGCAGTTCTTC. The genes are TRBV7-8 and TRBJ2-1, with 8 bases aligning to TRBD1. Germline V lookup: CDR1 SGHVS, CDR2 FQNEAQ. The CDR3 length is 16 residues. The ends lost 2 bases at V and 3 bases at J; junction bases unmatched: 6.

CDR3 loop: CASSYLSSGRPDTQYF. DNA for the CDR3: TGTGCCAGCAGTTACTTGAGTAGCGGGAGGCCAGATACGCAGTATTTT. V is TRBV6-6 and J is TRBJ2-3; TRBD2 aligns across 10 bases. The CDR3 loop spans 16 amino acids. V gave up 1 base and J gave up 4 bases; unmatched junction bases: 5. In germline, CDR1 is MNHNY, CDR2 SVGAGI (reference sequence).

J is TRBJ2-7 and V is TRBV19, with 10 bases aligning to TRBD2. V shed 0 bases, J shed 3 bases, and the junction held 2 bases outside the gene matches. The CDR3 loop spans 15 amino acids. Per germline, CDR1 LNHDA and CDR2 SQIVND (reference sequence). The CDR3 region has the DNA TGTGCCAGTAGTATAGATCTAGCGGGAGACTACGAGCAGTACTTC. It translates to CASSIDLAGDYEQYF.

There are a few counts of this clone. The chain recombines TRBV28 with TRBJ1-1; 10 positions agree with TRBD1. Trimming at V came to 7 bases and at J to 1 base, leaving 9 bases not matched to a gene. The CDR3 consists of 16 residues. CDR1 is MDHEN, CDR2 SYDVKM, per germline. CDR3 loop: CASTTGGGDGNTEAFF. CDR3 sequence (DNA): TGTGCCAGCACGACAGGGGGCGGGGATGGGAACACTGAAGCTTTCTTT. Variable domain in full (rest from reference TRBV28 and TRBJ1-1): DVKVTQSSRYLVKRTGEKVFLECVQDMDHENMFWYRQDPGLGLRLIYFSYDVKMKEKGDIPEGYSVSREKKERFSLILESASTNQTSMYLCASTTGGGDGNTEAFFGQGTRLTVV.

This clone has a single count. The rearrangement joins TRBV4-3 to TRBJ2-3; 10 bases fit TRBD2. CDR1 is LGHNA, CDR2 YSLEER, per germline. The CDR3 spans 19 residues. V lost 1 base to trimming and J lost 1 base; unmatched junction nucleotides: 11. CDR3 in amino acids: CASSQGALAGDGGTDTQYF. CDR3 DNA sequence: TGCGCCAGCAGCCAAGGCGCTCTAGCGGGAGACGGAGGCACAGATACGCAGTATTTT.

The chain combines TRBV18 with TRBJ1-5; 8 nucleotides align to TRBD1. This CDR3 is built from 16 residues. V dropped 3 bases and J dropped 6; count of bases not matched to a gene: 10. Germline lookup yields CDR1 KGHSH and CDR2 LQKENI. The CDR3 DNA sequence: TGTGCCAGCTCACCCACCGGACAGGGTATTACTCAGCCCCAGCATTTT. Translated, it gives CASSPTGQGITQPQHF.

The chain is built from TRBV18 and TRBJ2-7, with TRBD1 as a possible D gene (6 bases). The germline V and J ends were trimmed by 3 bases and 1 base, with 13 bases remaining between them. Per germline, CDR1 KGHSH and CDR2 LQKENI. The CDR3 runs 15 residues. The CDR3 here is CASSPQVGQSYEQYF. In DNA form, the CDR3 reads TGTGCCAGCTCACCCCAGGTAGGACAGTCCTACGAGCAGTACTTC. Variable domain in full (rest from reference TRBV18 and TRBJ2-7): NAGVMQNPRHLVRRRGQEARLRCSPMKGHSHVYWYRQLPEEGLKFMVYLQKENIIDESGMPKERFSAEFPKEGPSILRIQQVVRGDSAAYFCASSPQVGQSYEQYFGPGTRLTVT.

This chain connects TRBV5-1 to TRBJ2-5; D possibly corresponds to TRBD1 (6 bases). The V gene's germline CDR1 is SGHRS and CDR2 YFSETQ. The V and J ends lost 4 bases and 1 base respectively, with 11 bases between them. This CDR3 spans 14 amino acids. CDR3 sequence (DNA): TGCGCCAGCAGCCCGGGACATCTCCAAGAGACCCAGTACTTC. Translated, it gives CASSPGHLQETQYF.

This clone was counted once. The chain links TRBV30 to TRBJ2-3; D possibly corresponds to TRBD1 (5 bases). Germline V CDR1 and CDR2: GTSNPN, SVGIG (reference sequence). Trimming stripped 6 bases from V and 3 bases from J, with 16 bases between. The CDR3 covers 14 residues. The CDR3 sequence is CACQRPTVTDTQYF. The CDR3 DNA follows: TGTGCCTGCCAACGGCCGACAGTTACAGATACGCAGTATTTT.

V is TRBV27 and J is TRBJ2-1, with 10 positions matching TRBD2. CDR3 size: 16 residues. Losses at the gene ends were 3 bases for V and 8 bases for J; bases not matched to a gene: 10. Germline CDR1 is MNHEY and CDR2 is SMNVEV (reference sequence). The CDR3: CASSLPLAGYPYEQFF. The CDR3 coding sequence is TGTGCCAGCAGTTTGCCACTAGCGGGATACCCTTATGAGCAGTTCTTC.

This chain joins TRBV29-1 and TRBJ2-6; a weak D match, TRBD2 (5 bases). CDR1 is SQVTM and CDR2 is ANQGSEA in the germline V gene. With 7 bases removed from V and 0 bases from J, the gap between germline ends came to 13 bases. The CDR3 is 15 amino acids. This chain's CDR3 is CSAAGSLSGANVLTF. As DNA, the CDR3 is TGCAGCGCTGCGGGCTCCCTCTCTGGGGCCAACGTCCTGACTTTC.

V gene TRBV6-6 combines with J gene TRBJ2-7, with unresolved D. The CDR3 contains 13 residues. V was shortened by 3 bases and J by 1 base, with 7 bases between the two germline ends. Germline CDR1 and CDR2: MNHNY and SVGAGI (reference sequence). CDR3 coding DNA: TGTGCCAGCAGTTATACGCAGTCCTACGAGCAGTACTTC. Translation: CASSYTQSYEQYF.

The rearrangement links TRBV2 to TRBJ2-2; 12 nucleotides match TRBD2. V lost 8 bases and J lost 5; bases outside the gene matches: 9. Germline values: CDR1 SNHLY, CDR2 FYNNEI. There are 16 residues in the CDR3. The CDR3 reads CASGRLAGVGTGELFF. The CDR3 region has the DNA TGTGCCAGCGGGCGACTAGCGGGAGTAGGTACCGGGGAGCTGTTTTTT. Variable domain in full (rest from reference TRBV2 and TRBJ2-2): EPEVTQTPSHQVTQMGQEVILRCVPISNHLYFYWYRQILGQKVEFLVSFYNNEISEKSEIFDDQFSVERPDGSNFTLKIRSTKLEDSAMYFCASGRLAGVGTGELFFGEGSRLTVL.

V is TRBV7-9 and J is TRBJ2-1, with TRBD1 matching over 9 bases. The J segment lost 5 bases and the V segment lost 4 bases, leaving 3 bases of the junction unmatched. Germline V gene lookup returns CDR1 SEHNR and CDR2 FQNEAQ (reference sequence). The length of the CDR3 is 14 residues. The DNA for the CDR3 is TGTGCCAGCAGCTGGGACAGGGCGAACAATGAGCAGTTCTTC. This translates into CASSWDRANNEQFF.